The clone carrying this T cell receptor (beta chain) was counted only a few times. No antigen is known for it. Germline CDR1 reads SGDLS; CDR2 reads YYNGEE. Trimming left V 10 bases short and J 9 bases short, with 37 bases between. The CDR3 extends over 18 amino acids. In TCRdb, the 5' RACE reads were re-called with MiXCR into one record per CDR3 protein. Among some 400,000 distinct CDR3 sequences, approximately 20% were seen once, and the ten largest hold about a sixth. This record comes from a study of CD8 T cells in ankylosing spondylitis. Study-level results: Fewer than ten highly homologous variants made up a TCR beta motif that seemed to typify ankylosing spondylitis blood.

V usage is TRBV9 and J usage is TRBJ1-2; D remains ambiguous. Sequenced: blood, either unsorted or a sorted T cell fraction (not recorded which). The TCR was taken from a male donor with ankylosing spondylitis. The CDR3 DNA is TGTGCCTTCCCTCACCCCGGAGCGGGGTCGAGCCAACAAGAACGCTACACCTTC. Its protein product is CAFPHPGAGSSQQERYTF.